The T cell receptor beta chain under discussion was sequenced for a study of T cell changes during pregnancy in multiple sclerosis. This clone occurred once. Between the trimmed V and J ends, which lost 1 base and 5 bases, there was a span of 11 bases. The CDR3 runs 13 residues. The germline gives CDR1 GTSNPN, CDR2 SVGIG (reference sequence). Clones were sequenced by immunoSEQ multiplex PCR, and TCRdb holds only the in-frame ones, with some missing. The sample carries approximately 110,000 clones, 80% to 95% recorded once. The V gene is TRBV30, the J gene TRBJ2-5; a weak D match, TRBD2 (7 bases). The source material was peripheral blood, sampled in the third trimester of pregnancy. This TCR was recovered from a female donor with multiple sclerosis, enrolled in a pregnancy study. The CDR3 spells CAWSAGGGETQYF. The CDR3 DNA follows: TGTGCCTGGAGTGCGGGGGGCGGGGAGACCCAGTACTTC.